This TCR beta chain was recorded in a study of spatial heterogeneity in lung cancer. In the study overall: When follow-up PBMC samples existed, they were sequenced (at a median of about two years after resection). Each unique TCR and UMI combination was seen more than ten times on average in raw reads. Consistent detection of more beta-chain than alpha-chain sequences was observed. Regarding the study as a whole: The study found ubiquitous expanded tumor TCRs in blood more at resection than follow-up.

In this sample, this clonotype turned up many times. What it binds is unknown. One entry per CDR3 protein results from TCRdb running MiXCR on the 5' RACE reads. The sample yields about 47,000 distinct CDR3 sequences, more than 6.5% seen once. Time point meaning: blood at routine non-recurrence follow-up after resection. Tumor, nontumor lung or frozen PBMC supplied whole RNA that was sequenced unsorted. This clonotype originated in a female donor with early-stage non-small cell lung cancer. The source was PBMCs, collected at follow-up.

Here the CDR3 reads CASGSGPRGDTQYF. The CDR3 coding sequence is TGTGCTAGTGGTTCCGGCCCCCGGGGAGATACGCAGTATTTT. The chain carries TRBV12-5 and TRBJ2-3, with D perhaps matching TRBD2 (5 bases). V gave up 4 bases and J gave up 5 bases, with 13 bases separating them. From germline, CDR1 is LGHNT and CDR2 FRNRAP. The CDR3 totals 14 residues.